In its sample, the clone carrying this T cell receptor beta chain was seen once. As yet, its antigen is unknown. These data originate in a study of lymphopenia after photon versus proton radiotherapy. Overall study results and limits: Proton therapy kept repertoires fairly stable, unlike photons, which gained effector/memory cells. Authors raise, but do not show, better survival with proton therapy. After lymphocyte nadir, photon-treated repertoires showed oligoclonal expansion, especially CD8+ Temra. In patients who died, overall survival fell as post-nadir TCR diversity dropped more.

Assay used: immunoSEQ multiplex PCR; TCRdb lists only in-frame clones, some missing. The data contain approximately 150,000 clones, 70% to 90% of them seen just once; the ten biggest clones take up around 4.7%. Germline CDR1 and CDR2: GTSNPN and SVGIG (reference sequence). The length of the CDR3 is 14 residues. V dropped 4 bases and J dropped 9 bases, with 22 bases sitting between them. This chain links TRBV30 with TRBJ2-7, with D possibly called TRBD1 or TRBD2 (5 bases each). The specimen comprised peripheral blood, sampled from a patient treated with photon-based radiotherapy. The TCR originated in a man over 45 with gastric cancer. The CDR3 DNA reads as TGTGCCTGGACCCGGGACGCGTATCCTCAGGGGCAGTACTTC. Encoded protein: CAWTRDAYPQGQYF. Together with reference TRBV30 and TRBJ2-7, the CDR3 gives the full variable domain: SQTIHQWPATLVQPVGSPLSLECTVEGTSNPNLYWYRQAAGRGLQLLFYSVGIGQISSEVPQNLSASRPQDRQFILSSKKLLLSDSGFYLCAWTRDAYPQGQYFGPGTRLTVT.